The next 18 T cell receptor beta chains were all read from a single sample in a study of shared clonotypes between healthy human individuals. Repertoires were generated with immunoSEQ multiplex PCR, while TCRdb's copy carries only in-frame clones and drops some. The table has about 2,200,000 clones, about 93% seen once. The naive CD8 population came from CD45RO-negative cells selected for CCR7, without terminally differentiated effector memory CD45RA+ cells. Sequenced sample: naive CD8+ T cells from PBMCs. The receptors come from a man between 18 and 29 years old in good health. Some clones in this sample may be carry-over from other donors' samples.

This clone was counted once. Here the CDR3 DNA reads TGTGCCAGCAGCCAGTGGGCAGGGGTTGAAAAACTGTTTTTT. This translates into CASSQWAGVEKLFF. The genes are TRBV14 and TRBJ1-4; tentative D call: TRBD1 (6 bases). The V gene lost 3 bases and the J gene lost 7 bases, with 12 bases spanning the gap. The CDR3 totals 14 residues. Germline V CDR1 and CDR2: SGHDN, FVKESK.

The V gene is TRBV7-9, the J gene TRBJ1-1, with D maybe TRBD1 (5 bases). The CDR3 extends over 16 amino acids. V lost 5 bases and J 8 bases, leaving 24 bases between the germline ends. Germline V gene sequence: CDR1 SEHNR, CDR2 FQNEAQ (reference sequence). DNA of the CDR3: TGTGCCAGCAGCACCAGAATGCGGGGGAGTGTACCGGAAGCTTTCTTT. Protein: CASSTRMRGSVPEAFF.

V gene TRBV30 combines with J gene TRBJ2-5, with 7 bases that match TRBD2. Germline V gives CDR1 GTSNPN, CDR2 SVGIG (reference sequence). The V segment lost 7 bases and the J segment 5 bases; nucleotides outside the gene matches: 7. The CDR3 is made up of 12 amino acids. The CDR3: CAFREGLETQYF. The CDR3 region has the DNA TGTGCCTTTAGGGAGGGTTTGGAGACCCAGTACTTC.

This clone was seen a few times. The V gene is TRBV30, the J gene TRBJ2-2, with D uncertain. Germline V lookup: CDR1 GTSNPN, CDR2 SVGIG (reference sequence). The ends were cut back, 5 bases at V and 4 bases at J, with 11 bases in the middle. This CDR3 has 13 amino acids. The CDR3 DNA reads TGTGCCTGGGAGCCAGTTGGCACCGGGGAGCTGTTTTTT. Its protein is CAWEPVGTGELFF.

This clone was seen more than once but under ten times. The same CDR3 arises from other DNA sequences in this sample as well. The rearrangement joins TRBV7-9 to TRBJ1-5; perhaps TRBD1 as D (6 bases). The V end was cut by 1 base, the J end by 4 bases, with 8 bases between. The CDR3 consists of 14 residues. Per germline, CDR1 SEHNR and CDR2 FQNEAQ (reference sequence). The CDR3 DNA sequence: TGTGCCAGCAGCTTAGAAGGGGGGAATCAGCCCCAGCATTTT. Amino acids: CASSLEGGNQPQHF.

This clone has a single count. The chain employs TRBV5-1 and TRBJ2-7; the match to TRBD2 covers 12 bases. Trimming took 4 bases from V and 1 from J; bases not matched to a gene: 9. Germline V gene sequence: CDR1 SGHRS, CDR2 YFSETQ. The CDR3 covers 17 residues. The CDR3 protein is CASSAGLAGTKSYEQYF. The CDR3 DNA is TGCGCCAGCAGCGCGGGACTAGCGGGTACTAAGTCCTACGAGCAGTACTTC.

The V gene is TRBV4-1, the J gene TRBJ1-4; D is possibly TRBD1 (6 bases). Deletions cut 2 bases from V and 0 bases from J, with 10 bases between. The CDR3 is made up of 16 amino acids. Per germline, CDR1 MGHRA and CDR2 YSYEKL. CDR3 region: CASSQTTGTTNEKLFF. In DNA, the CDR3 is TGCGCCAGCAGCCAAACCACAGGGACAACTAATGAAAAACTGTTTTTT.

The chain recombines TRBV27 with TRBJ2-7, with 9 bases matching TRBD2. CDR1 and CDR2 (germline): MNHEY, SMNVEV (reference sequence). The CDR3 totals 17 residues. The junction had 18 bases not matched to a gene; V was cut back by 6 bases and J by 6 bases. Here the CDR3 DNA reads TGTGCCAGCAGCCAGCACTTCGTTAGCGGGAGAGCGTCCGAGCAGTACTTC. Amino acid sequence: CASSQHFVSGRASEQYF.

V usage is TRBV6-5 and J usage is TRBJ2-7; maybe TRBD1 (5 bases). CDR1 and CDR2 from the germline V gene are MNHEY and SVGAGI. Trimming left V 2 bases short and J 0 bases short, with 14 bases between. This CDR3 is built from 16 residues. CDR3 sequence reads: CASSYNRRSSSYEQYF. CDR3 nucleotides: TGTGCCAGCAGTTACAACAGGCGATCTTCCTCCTACGAGCAGTACTTC.

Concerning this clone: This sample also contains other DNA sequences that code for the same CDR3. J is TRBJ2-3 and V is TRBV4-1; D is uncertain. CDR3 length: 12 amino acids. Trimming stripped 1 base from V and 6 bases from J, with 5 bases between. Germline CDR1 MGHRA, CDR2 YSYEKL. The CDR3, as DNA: TGCGCCAGCAGCCAAGTCTCCGATACGCAGTATTTT. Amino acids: CASSQVSDTQYF.

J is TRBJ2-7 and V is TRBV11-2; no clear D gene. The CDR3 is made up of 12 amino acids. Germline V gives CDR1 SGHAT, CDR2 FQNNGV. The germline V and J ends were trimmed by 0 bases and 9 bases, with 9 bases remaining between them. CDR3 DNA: TGTGCCAGCAGCTTAGACTATACCGGGCAGTACTTC. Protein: CASSLDYTGQYF.

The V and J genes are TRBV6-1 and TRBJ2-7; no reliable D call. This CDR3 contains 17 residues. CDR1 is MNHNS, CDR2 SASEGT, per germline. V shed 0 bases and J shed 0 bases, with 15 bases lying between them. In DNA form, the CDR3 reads TGTGCCAGCAGTGAAGCTGGTGTCCGGATAAACTCCTACGAGCAGTACTTC. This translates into CASSEAGVRINSYEQYF.

This CDR3 is CAHVDQPQHF. The CDR3 DNA sequence: TGTGCCCACGTTGATCAGCCCCAGCATTTT. The chain couples TRBV15 to TRBJ1-5, with D hard to call. The V end was cut by 11 bases, the J end by 5 bases, with 7 bases between. This CDR3 region has 10 residues. CDR1 LNHNV and CDR2 YYDKDF come from the germline V gene (reference sequence). Complete variable domain (other parts from reference TRBV15 and TRBJ1-5): DAMVIQNPRYQVTQFGKPVTLSCSQTLNHNVMYWYQQKSSQAPKLLFHYYDKDFNNEADTPDNFQSRRPNTSFCFLDIRSPGLGDTAMYLCAHVDQPQHFGDGTRLSIL.

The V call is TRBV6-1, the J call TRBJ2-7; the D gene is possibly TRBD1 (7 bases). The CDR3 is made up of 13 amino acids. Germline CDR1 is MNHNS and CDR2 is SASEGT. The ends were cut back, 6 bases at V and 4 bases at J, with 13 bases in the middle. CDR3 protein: CASSAGQKYEQYF. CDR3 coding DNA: TGTGCCAGCAGCGCGGGACAGAAATACGAGCAGTACTTC.

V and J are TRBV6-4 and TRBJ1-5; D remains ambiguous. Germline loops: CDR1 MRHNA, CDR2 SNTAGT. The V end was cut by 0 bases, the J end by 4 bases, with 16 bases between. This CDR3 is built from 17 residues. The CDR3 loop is CASSDSKGSPWNQPQHF. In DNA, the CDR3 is TGTGCCAGCAGTGACTCGAAGGGCAGCCCGTGGAATCAGCCCCAGCATTTT.

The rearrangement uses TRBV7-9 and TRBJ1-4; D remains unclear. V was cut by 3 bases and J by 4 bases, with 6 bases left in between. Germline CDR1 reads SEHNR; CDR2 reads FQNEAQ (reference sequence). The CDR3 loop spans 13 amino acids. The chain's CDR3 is CASSLDDNEKLFF. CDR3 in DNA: TGTGCCAGCAGCTTGGACGATAATGAAAAACTGTTTTTT.

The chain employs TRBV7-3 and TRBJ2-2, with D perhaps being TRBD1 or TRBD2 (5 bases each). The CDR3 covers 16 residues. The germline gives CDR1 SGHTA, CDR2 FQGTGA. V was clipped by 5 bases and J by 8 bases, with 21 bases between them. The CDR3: CASSRSGTPLPGELFF. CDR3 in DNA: TGTGCCAGCAGCAGATCCGGGACCCCACTCCCGGGGGAGCTGTTTTTT.

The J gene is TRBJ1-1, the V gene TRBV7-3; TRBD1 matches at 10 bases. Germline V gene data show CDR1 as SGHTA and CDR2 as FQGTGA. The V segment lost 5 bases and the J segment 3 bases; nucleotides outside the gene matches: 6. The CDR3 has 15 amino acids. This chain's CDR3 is CASSMGQGQDTEAFF. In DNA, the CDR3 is TGTGCCAGCAGCATGGGACAGGGGCAAGACACTGAAGCTTTCTTT.